One sample yielded the 8 T cell receptor beta chains listed below, sequenced in a study of patients and donors after allogeneic stem cell transplantation. TCRdb re-called the RT-PCR reads through MiXCR, storing one row per CDR3 protein. The repertoire holds about 74,000 distinct CDR3 sequences, with about 30% as singletons. Input material: blood, either unsorted or a sorted T cell fraction (not recorded which). The source is a human donor who was either an allogeneic HSCT recipient or a stem cell or donor lymphocyte infusion donor (not recorded which). It is not recorded whose cells these are; they may come from a transplant donor.

Note on this clonotype: In this CDR3 the conserved last residue, phenylalanine or tryptophan, is missing, so a read error is likely. The genes are TRBV4-2 and TRBJ1-1; D perhaps matches TRBD1 (6 bases). The CDR3 is 15 residues long. Germline V CDR1 and CDR2: LGHNA, YNFKEQ. Trimming took 3 bases from V and 3 from J, leaving 14 bases between them. CDR3 sequence: CASSHKGGADTEAFS. The CDR3 DNA reads TGTGCCAGCAGCCACAAAGGGGGGGCAGACACTGAAGCTTTCTCT.

The table lists this clonotype with a few counts. V usage is TRBV6-4 and J usage is TRBJ2-1; 7 nucleotides line up with TRBD2. Germline CDR1 reads MRHNA; CDR2 reads SNTAGT. This CDR3 contains 16 residues. The junction had 12 bases not matched to a gene; V was cut back by 6 bases and J by 4 bases. CDR3 DNA: TGTGCCAGCAGCCCCATCCGGCGGGAGCTATACAATGAGCAGTTCTTC. Amino acid sequence: CASSPIRRELYNEQFF.

This clonotype showed up just a few times. The V gene is TRBV20-1, the J gene TRBJ2-1, with D possibly being TRBD2 (6 bases). Per germline, CDR1 DFQATT and CDR2 SNEGSKA (reference sequence). The CDR3 runs to 12 residues. V shed 2 bases and J shed 10 bases, with 12 bases lying between them. CDR3 sequence reads: CSARLVAGEQFF. The CDR3 nucleotides read TGCAGTGCTAGACTAGTCGCGGGGGAGCAGTTCTTC.

This clonotype was seen only a few times. The chain employs TRBV6-5 and TRBJ1-5, with D maybe TRBD1 (5 bases). Germline loops: CDR1 MNHEY, CDR2 SVGAGI. V was trimmed by 6 bases and J by 1 base, leaving 13 bases between them. This CDR3 has 15 amino acids. The CDR3 reads CASRPRGDSNQPQHF. CDR3 bases: TGTGCCAGCAGACCCCGAGGGGACAGCAATCAGCCCCAGCATTTT.

This clonotype appeared a few times. This chain links TRBV29-1 with TRBJ2-1; TRBD2 agrees at 7 bases. The CDR3 is made up of 15 amino acids. V lost 1 base and J lost 3; bases outside the gene matches: 6. Germline V gives CDR1 SQVTM, CDR2 ANQGSEA. The CDR3 sequence: CSVEGLGGGYNEQFF. The CDR3, as DNA: TGCAGCGTTGAAGGGTTGGGCGGGGGCTACAATGAGCAGTTCTTC.

Here the CDR3 DNA reads TGCGCCAGCAGCACTAGGGTGAGCACTGAAGCTTTCTTT. It yields the protein CASSTRVSTEAFF. The chain employs TRBV5-1 and TRBJ1-1; D remains unclear. The CDR3 has 13 amino acids. Trimming shortened V by 4 bases and J by 4 bases, and 11 bases separated the two germline ends. Looked up from germline, CDR1 is SGHRS and CDR2 is YFSETQ.

This clonotype has a single count. The rearrangement links TRBV14 to TRBJ2-5, with unresolved D. Germline CDR1 is SGHDN and CDR2 is FVKESK. V lost 4 bases, J lost 4 bases, and 13 bases lay in between. The CDR3 sequence is 14 residues long. CDR3 amino acids: CASSPVGGAETQYF. The DNA of the CDR3 is TGTGCCAGCAGCCCCGTCGGCGGCGCAGAGACCCAGTACTTC.

This clonotype was found many times. V gene TRBV5-1 combines with J gene TRBJ2-3, with 10 nucleotides matching TRBD2. Germline-derived CDR1 and CDR2 are SGHRS and YFSETQ. The CDR3 runs 14 residues. With 4 bases clipped from V and 6 bases from J, the junction kept 5 bases outside the gene matches. The CDR3 DNA follows: TGCGCCAGCAGCCCTAGCGGGAGTGAGGATACGCAGTATTTT. It codes for CASSPSGSEDTQYF.